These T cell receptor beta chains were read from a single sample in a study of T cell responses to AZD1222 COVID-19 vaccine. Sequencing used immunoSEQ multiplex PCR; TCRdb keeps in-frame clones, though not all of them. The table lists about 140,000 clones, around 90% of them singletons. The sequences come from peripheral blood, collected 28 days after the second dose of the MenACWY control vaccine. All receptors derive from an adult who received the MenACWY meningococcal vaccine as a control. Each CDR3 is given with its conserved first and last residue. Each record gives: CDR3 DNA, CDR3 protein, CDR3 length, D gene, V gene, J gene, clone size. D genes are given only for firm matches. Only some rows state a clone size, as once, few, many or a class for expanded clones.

CDR3 DNA: TGTGCCAGCAGCTTAACGGAGGACAGTAATCAGCCCCAGCATTTT
CDR3 protein: CASSLTEDSNQPQHF
CDR3 length: 15
D gene: .
V gene: TRBV7-2
J gene: TRBJ1-5
clone size: .

CDR3 DNA: TGTGCTAGTGGCTATACTAGCGGGGGCACAGATACGCAGTATTTT
CDR3 protein: CASGYTSGGTDTQYF
CDR3 length: 15
D gene: TRBD2
V gene: TRBV12-5
J gene: TRBJ2-3
clone size: .

CDR3 DNA: TGTGCCAGCAGCTTAATTACAGGGAATAATTCACCCCTCCACTTT
CDR3 protein: CASSLITGNNSPLHF
CDR3 length: 15
D gene: .
V gene: TRBV7-2
J gene: TRBJ1-6
clone size: .

CDR3 DNA: TGTGCCAGCAGACGAGGACAGGGGTCGGCTGAAAAACTGTTTTTT
CDR3 protein: CASRRGQGSAEKLFF
CDR3 length: 15
D gene: TRBD1
V gene: TRBV28
J gene: TRBJ1-4
clone size: .

CDR3 DNA: TGTGCCAGCAGCTTGGTACCAGGGAGTGAAAAACTGTTTTTT
CDR3 protein: CASSLVPGSEKLFF
CDR3 length: 14
D gene: .
V gene: TRBV5-6
J gene: TRBJ1-4
clone size: .

CDR3 DNA: TGTGCCAGCAGCCCGTGGGCGGGGGTCCACAATGAGCAGTTCTTC
CDR3 protein: CASSPWAGVHNEQFF
CDR3 length: 15
D gene: TRBD2
V gene: TRBV11-2
J gene: TRBJ2-1
clone size: .

CDR3 DNA: TGTGCCAGCAGCCAAGATCCGAGTCTATCTGGAAACACCATATATTTT
CDR3 protein: CASSQDPSLSGNTIYF
CDR3 length: 16
D gene: .
V gene: TRBV3-1/TRBV3-2
J gene: TRBJ1-3
clone size: .

CDR3 DNA: TGTGCCAGCAAGGCAGTCTACGAGCAGTACTTC
CDR3 protein: CASKAVYEQYF
CDR3 length: 11
D gene: .
V gene: TRBV28
J gene: TRBJ2-7
clone size: .

CDR3 DNA: TGTGCCAGCGGGAGGTTAAGCACAGATACGCAGTATTTT
CDR3 protein: CASGRLSTDTQYF
CDR3 length: 13
D gene: .
V gene: TRBV12-3/TRBV12-4
J gene: TRBJ2-3
clone size: .

CDR3 DNA: TGTGCCACCAGCAGATCCCGCAGTCGGGGTCAAACCTACGAGCAGTACTTC
CDR3 protein: CATSRSRSRGQTYEQYF
CDR3 length: 17
D gene: .
V gene: TRBV15
J gene: TRBJ2-7
clone size: .

CDR3 DNA: TGTGCCAGCAGTTCCCAGACTAGCGGGGGGTTTGAGCAGTACTTC
CDR3 protein: CASSSQTSGGFEQYF
CDR3 length: 15
D gene: TRBD2
V gene: TRBV2
J gene: TRBJ2-7
clone size: few

CDR3 DNA: TGTGCCAGCAGCAAAGGGTTACAGCCGCGTTTCTCCTATAATTCACCCCTCCACTTT
CDR3 protein: CASSKGLQPRFSYNSPLHF
CDR3 length: 19
D gene: .
V gene: TRBV21-1
J gene: TRBJ1-6
clone size: .

CDR3 DNA: TGTGCCAGCAGCTTCGGGGGGACGACGTTCTATGGCTACACCTTC
CDR3 protein: CASSFGGTTFYGYTF
CDR3 length: 15
D gene: .
V gene: TRBV5-4
J gene: TRBJ1-2
clone size: .

CDR3 DNA: TGTGCCACCAGTGTTGCGGGCGCTTACAATGAGCAGTTCTTC
CDR3 protein: CATSVAGAYNEQFF
CDR3 length: 14
D gene: .
V gene: TRBV24-1
J gene: TRBJ2-1
clone size: .

CDR3 DNA: TGTGCCAGCAGCACCCGGACAGGGCCGGATGAGCAGTTCTTC
CDR3 protein: CASSTRTGPDEQFF
CDR3 length: 14
D gene: TRBD1
V gene: TRBV6-5
J gene: TRBJ2-1
clone size: .

CDR3 DNA: TGTGCCAGTAGTTTTCGGGGACAGGGGAGAGCAGATACGCAGTATTTT
CDR3 protein: CASSFRGQGRADTQYF
CDR3 length: 16
D gene: TRBD1
V gene: TRBV19
J gene: TRBJ2-3
clone size: .

CDR3 DNA: TGTGCCAGCAGTTACACACGGACAGGGTGGAATCAGCCCCAGCATTTT
CDR3 protein: CASSYTRTGWNQPQHF
CDR3 length: 16
D gene: TRBD1
V gene: TRBV6-2/TRBV6-3
J gene: TRBJ1-5
clone size: .

CDR3 DNA: TGTGCCAGCAGTGTCGTGGGGGTAGGCACAGATACGCAGTATTTT
CDR3 protein: CASSVVGVGTDTQYF
CDR3 length: 15
D gene: .
V gene: TRBV28
J gene: TRBJ2-3
clone size: .

CDR3 DNA: TGCAGCGTTCCCGGAGTCCTAGCGGGAGTCAATGAGCAGTTCTTC
CDR3 protein: CSVPGVLAGVNEQFF
CDR3 length: 15
D gene: TRBD2
V gene: TRBV29-1
J gene: TRBJ2-1
clone size: once

CDR3 DNA: TGTGCCAGCAGCCAAAACAGGGGCGGCTACGAGCAGTACTTC
CDR3 protein: CASSQNRGGYEQYF
CDR3 length: 14
D gene: TRBD1
V gene: TRBV6-6
J gene: TRBJ2-7
clone size: .

CDR3 DNA: TGTGCCAGCAGGTGGGGGTCTGGAAACACCATATATTTT
CDR3 protein: CASRWGSGNTIYF
CDR3 length: 13
D gene: .
V gene: TRBV28
J gene: TRBJ1-3
clone size: .

CDR3 DNA: TGTGCCAGCAGGTACGGGGGAACCTATGGCTACACCTTC
CDR3 protein: CASRYGGTYGYTF
CDR3 length: 13
D gene: .
V gene: TRBV6-5
J gene: TRBJ1-2
clone size: .

CDR3 DNA: TGTGCCAGCGGCGCAGGGGGCCCAATTGAGCAGTTCTTC
CDR3 protein: CASGAGGPIEQFF
CDR3 length: 13
D gene: TRBD1
V gene: TRBV11-2
J gene: TRBJ2-1
clone size: .

CDR3 DNA: TGCGCCAGCAGTTTAGGTGTAAACAACGAAGCTTTCTTT
CDR3 protein: CASSLGVNNEAFF
CDR3 length: 13
D gene: .
V gene: TRBV5-1
J gene: TRBJ1-1
clone size: .

CDR3 DNA: TGTGCCAGCAGTCCGCCGGGCGCCGGACCTTACGAGCAGTACTTC
CDR3 protein: CASSPPGAGPYEQYF
CDR3 length: 15
D gene: .
V gene: TRBV6-5
J gene: TRBJ2-7
clone size: few

CDR3 DNA: TGTGCCAGCAGTGCCCCGACAGGGTCAGATTCACCCCTCCACTTT
CDR3 protein: CASSAPTGSDSPLHF
CDR3 length: 15
D gene: TRBD1
V gene: TRBV6-1
J gene: TRBJ1-6
clone size: .

CDR3 DNA: TGCGCCAGCAGCTCCGGGGACAGGGCGGCCGGGGAGCTGTTTTTT
CDR3 protein: CASSSGDRAAGELFF
CDR3 length: 15
D gene: TRBD1
V gene: TRBV5-1
J gene: TRBJ2-2
clone size: .

CDR3 DNA: TGTGCCAGCAGCTTGGCCGGAGCCGGGAAGACCCAGTACTTC
CDR3 protein: CASSLAGAGKTQYF
CDR3 length: 14
D gene: .
V gene: TRBV5-4
J gene: TRBJ2-5
clone size: .

CDR3 DNA: TGCGCCCGCAGCTTGGACCGGGGACTCGCGGGGGGGCCGAACACCGGGGAGCTGTTTTTT
CDR3 protein: CARSLDRGLAGGPNTGELFF
CDR3 length: 20
D gene: TRBD2
V gene: TRBV5-1
J gene: TRBJ2-2
clone size: .

CDR3 DNA: TGTGCCAGCTCACCACCTTCAATCACAGATACGCAGTATTTT
CDR3 protein: CASSPPSITDTQYF
CDR3 length: 14
D gene: .
V gene: TRBV18
J gene: TRBJ2-3
clone size: .

CDR3 DNA: TGTGCCAGCAGCCAAAGCGGGGCCGGGGGAAGGCAGTACTTC
CDR3 protein: CASSQSGAGGRQYF
CDR3 length: 14
D gene: TRBD2
V gene: TRBV7-3
J gene: TRBJ2-7
clone size: once

CDR3 DNA: TGTGCCACCACTCTAGCGGGGGAGTCAGATACGCAGTATTTT
CDR3 protein: CATTLAGESDTQYF
CDR3 length: 14
D gene: TRBD2
V gene: TRBV2
J gene: TRBJ2-3
clone size: .

CDR3 DNA: TGCGCCAGCAGCCCCAGGGAAGAAGGGACTGAAGCTTTCTTT
CDR3 protein: CASSPREEGTEAFF
CDR3 length: 14
D gene: .
V gene: TRBV5-1
J gene: TRBJ1-1
clone size: .

CDR3 DNA: TGTGCCAGCACCTCGGGGACAGGGCTCAATCAGCCCCAGCATTTT
CDR3 protein: CASTSGTGLNQPQHF
CDR3 length: 15
D gene: TRBD1
V gene: TRBV28
J gene: TRBJ1-5
clone size: few

CDR3 DNA: TGTGCCAGCAGCTCCCGACAGGACAACTATGGCTACACCTTC
CDR3 protein: CASSSRQDNYGYTF
CDR3 length: 14
D gene: .
V gene: TRBV7-2
J gene: TRBJ1-2
clone size: .

CDR3 DNA: TGTGCCAGCAGCTTATCCAGGGTCGGGAATGAGCAGTTCTTC
CDR3 protein: CASSLSRVGNEQFF
CDR3 length: 14
D gene: .
V gene: TRBV7-2
J gene: TRBJ2-1
clone size: .

CDR3 DNA: TGTGCCAGCAGTTTACAACAGGGAAACACCATATATTTT
CDR3 protein: CASSLQQGNTIYF
CDR3 length: 13
D gene: .
V gene: TRBV12-3/TRBV12-4
J gene: TRBJ1-3
clone size: .

CDR3 DNA: TGCGCCAGCAGTGCGCAAGCGGGAGATACCTACGAGCAGTACTTC
CDR3 protein: CASSAQAGDTYEQYF
CDR3 length: 15
D gene: TRBD2
V gene: TRBV10-1
J gene: TRBJ2-7
clone size: .

CDR3 DNA: TGTGCCAGCAGCTTAACGTTTGGGACGGGATACGAGCAGTACTTC
CDR3 protein: CASSLTFGTGYEQYF
CDR3 length: 15
D gene: .
V gene: TRBV7-3
J gene: TRBJ2-7
clone size: .

CDR3 DNA: TGTGCCAGCAGCGTAGGGACCTTAGAGACCCAGTACTTC
CDR3 protein: CASSVGTLETQYF
CDR3 length: 13
D gene: .
V gene: TRBV28
J gene: TRBJ2-5
clone size: .

CDR3 DNA: TGTGCCAGCAGGGAAGGGAATTCACCCCTCCACTTT
CDR3 protein: CASREGNSPLHF
CDR3 length: 12
D gene: .
V gene: TRBV27
J gene: TRBJ1-6
clone size: .

CDR3 DNA: TGTGCCAGCAGTCAAACAGGGTACGGACCGCAGCATTTT
CDR3 protein: CASSQTGYGPQHF
CDR3 length: 13
D gene: .
V gene: TRBV6-4
J gene: TRBJ1-5
clone size: .

CDR3 DNA: TGTGCCAGCTCACCAATGACACTCACTGAAGCTTTCTTT
CDR3 protein: CASSPMTLTEAFF
CDR3 length: 13
D gene: .
V gene: TRBV18
J gene: TRBJ1-1
clone size: .